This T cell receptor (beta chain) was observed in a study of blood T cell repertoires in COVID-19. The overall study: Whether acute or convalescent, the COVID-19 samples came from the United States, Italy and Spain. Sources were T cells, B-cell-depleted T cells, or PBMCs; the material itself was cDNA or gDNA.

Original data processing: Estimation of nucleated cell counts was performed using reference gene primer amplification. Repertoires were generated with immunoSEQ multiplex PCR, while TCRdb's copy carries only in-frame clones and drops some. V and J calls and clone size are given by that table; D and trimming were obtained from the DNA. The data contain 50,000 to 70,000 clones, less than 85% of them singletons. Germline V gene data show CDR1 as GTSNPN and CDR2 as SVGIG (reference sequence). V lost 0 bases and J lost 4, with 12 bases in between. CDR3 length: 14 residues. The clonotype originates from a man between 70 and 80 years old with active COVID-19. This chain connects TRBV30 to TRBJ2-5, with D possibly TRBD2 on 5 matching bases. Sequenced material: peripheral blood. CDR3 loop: CAWSVGSASETQYF. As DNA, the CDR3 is TGTGCCTGGAGTGTTGGTAGCGCGTCAGAGACCCAGTACTTC.